These T cell receptor beta chains were read from a single sample in a study of shared clonotypes between healthy human individuals. TCRdb keeps only in-frame clones here, not all; method: immunoSEQ multiplex PCR. The table has over a million clones, around 97% seen once. The sample was naive CD4+ T cells sorted from blood. The receptors were gathered from a man younger than 45 in good health. The CDR3 runs from the conserved cysteine through the conserved F or W. D genes are given only for firm matches. For some rows the clone size is stated as once, few or many, or as a class when expanded; others skip it.

D,J,size,V,CDR3,DNA
NA,TRBJ2-7,few,TRBV7-9,CASSPRTPYEQYF,TGTGCCAGCAGCCCAAGGACCCCCTACGAGCAGTACTTC
NA,TRBJ1-2,NA,TRBV7-2,CASSLVVKTGPYGYTF,TGTGCCAGCAGCTTAGTAGTTAAGACAGGTCCCTATGGCTACACCTTC
NA,TRBJ2-2,NA,TRBV5-1,CASSLDRRADTGELFF,TGCGCCAGCAGCTTGGACCGGAGGGCCGACACCGGGGAGCTGTTTTTT
NA,TRBJ1-3,NA,TRBV7-8,CASSVEGSGNTIYF,TGTGCCAGCAGTGTCGAGGGTTCTGGAAACACCATATATTTT
NA,TRBJ1-3,NA,TRBV5-1,CASSLRDRPLMKDWYF,TGCGCCAGCAGCTTAAGAGACAGGCCCCTAATGAAGGATTGGTATTTT
NA,TRBJ2-5,NA,TRBV9,CASSVTHDSNQETQYF,TGTGCCAGCAGCGTAACCCACGACAGTAACCAAGAGACCCAGTACTTC
NA,TRBJ2-7,NA,TRBV28,CATFGRGSYEQYF,TGTGCCACCTTCGGCCGGGGGTCCTACGAGCAGTACTTC
NA,TRBJ1-4,NA,TRBV5-5,CASSSWGVDEKLFF,TGTGCCAGCAGCTCCTGGGGGGTGGATGAAAAACTGTTTTTT
TRBD1,TRBJ2-7,once,TRBV2,CASSVGTGSTYEQYF,TGTGCCAGCAGTGTCGGGACAGGGAGTACCTACGAGCAGTACTTC
NA,TRBJ1-1,NA,TRBV7-9,CASEMKRGGTEAFF,TGTGCCAGCGAAATGAAGCGGGGAGGCACTGAAGCTTTCTTT
NA,TRBJ2-2,NA,TRBV7-9,CASSFGVSTGELFF,TGTGCCAGCAGCTTTGGGGTCAGCACCGGGGAGCTGTTTTTT
NA,TRBJ2-1,NA,TRBV19,CASSIRGSYNEQFF,TGTGCCAGTAGTATACGAGGCTCCTACAATGAGCAGTTCTTC
NA,TRBJ1-5,NA,TRBV23-1,CASSAHLPPSNQPQHF,TGCGCCAGCTCTGCACACCTTCCTCCTAGCAATCAGCCCCAGCATTTT
TRBD1,TRBJ2-1,NA,TRBV14,CASSPKQGANEQFF,TGTGCCAGCAGCCCGAAACAGGGGGCCAATGAGCAGTTCTTC
NA,TRBJ1-5,NA,TRBV19,CATGENQPQHF,TGTGCCACAGGGGAAAATCAGCCCCAGCATTTT
TRBD1,TRBJ2-1,NA,TRBV2,CASRSGTGEGNEQFF,TGTGCCAGCAGGTCCGGGACAGGGGAAGGCAATGAGCAGTTCTTC
NA,TRBJ1-4,NA,TRBV28,CATLTSGEKLFF,TGTGCCACACTAACATCTGGGGAAAAACTGTTTTTT
NA,TRBJ2-1,NA,TRBV7-8,CASSLVLLRGEQFF,TGTGCCAGCAGCTTGGTCCTATTGAGGGGGGAGCAGTTCTTC
NA,TRBJ2-1,NA,TRBV4-3,CASSQDRVTEQFF,TGCGCCAGCAGCCAAGATCGAGTTACTGAGCAGTTCTTC
NA,TRBJ1-5,NA,TRBV28,CASSLRVGQGDQPQHF,TGTGCCAGCAGTCTTAGGGTGGGGCAGGGTGATCAGCCCCAGCATTTT
NA,TRBJ2-7,once,TRBV7-3,CASSARKEAYEQYF,TGTGCCAGCAGCGCGCGAAAGGAGGCCTACGAGCAGTACTTC
NA,TRBJ2-7,NA,TRBV6-5,CASSYSRQRDEQYF,TGTGCCAGCAGTTACTCGAGGCAACGAGACGAGCAGTACTTC
TRBD1,TRBJ2-1,NA,TRBV9,CASSVDGTGDNEQFF,TGTGCCAGCAGCGTAGACGGGACAGGGGACAATGAGCAGTTCTTC
TRBD2,TRBJ2-1,NA,TRBV7-9,CASSLDRVAGNEQFF,TGTGCCAGCAGCTTAGATAGGGTAGCGGGTAATGAGCAGTTCTTC
NA,TRBJ2-7,NA,TRBV5-8,CASSLPSYEQYF,TGTGCCAGCAGCTTGCCATCCTACGAGCAGTACTTC
NA,TRBJ2-1,NA,TRBV9,CASSVNPLPGPYNEQFF,TGTGCCAGCAGCGTAAACCCATTGCCGGGCCCCTACAATGAGCAGTTCTTC
NA,TRBJ2-1,NA,TRBV5-5,CASSLEGPSYNEQFF,TGTGCCAGCAGCTTGGAAGGTCCCTCCTACAATGAGCAGTTCTTC
NA,TRBJ1-4,NA,TRBV6-5,CASSSQRKLFF,TGTGCCAGCAGTTCTCAAAGAAAACTGTTTTTT
NA,TRBJ2-7,NA,TRBV20-1,CSARGHNGEYF,TGCAGTGCTAGAGGGCACAACGGGGAGTACTTC